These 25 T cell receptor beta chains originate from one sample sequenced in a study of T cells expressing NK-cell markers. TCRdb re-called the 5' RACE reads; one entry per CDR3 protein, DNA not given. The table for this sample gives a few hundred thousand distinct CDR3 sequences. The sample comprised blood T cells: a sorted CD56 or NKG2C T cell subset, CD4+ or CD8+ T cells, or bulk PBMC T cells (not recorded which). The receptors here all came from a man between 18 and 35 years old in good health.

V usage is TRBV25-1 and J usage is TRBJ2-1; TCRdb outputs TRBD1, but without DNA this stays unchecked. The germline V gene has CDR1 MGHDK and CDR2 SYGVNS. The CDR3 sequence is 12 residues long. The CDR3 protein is CASSPFTGEQFF.

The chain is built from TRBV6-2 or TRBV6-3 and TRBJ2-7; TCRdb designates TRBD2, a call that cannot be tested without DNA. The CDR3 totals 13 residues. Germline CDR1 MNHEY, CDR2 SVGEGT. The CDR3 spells CASRRDGIIEQYF.

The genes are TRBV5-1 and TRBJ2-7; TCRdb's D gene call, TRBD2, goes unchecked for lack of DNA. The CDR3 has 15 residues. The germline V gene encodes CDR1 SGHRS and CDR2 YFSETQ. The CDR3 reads CASSWTGSIRGEQYF.

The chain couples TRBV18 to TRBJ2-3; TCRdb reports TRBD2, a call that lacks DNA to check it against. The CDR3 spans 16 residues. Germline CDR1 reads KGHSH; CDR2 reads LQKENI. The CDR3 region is CASSPPFPGLTDTQYF. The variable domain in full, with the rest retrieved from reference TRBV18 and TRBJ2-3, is NAGVMQNPRHLVRRRGQEARLRCSPMKGHSHVYWYRQLPEEGLKFMVYLQKENIIDESGMPKERFSAEFPKEGPSILRIQQVVRGDSAAYFCASSPPFPGLTDTQYFGPGTRLTVL.

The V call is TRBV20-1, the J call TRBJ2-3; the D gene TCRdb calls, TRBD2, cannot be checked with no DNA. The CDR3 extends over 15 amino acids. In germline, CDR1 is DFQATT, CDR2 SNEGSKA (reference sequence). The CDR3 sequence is CSARDAALSTDTQYF.

The CDR3 loop is CASSWGRGGETQYF. This chain links TRBV2 with TRBJ2-5; TCRdb reports TRBD1, a call that lacks DNA to check it against. The germline gives CDR1 SNHLY, CDR2 FYNNEI. The CDR3 loop spans 14 amino acids.

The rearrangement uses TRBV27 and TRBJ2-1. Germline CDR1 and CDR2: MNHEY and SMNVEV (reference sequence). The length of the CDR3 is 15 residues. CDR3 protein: CASNHPTPSYNEQFF.

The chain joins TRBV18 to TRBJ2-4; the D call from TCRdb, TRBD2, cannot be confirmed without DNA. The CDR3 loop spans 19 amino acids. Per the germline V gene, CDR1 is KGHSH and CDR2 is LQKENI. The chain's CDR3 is CASSPWGLAGSLAKNIQYF. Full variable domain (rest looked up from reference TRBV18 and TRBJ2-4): NAGVMQNPRHLVRRRGQEARLRCSPMKGHSHVYWYRQLPEEGLKFMVYLQKENIIDESGMPKERFSAEFPKEGPSILRIQQVVRGDSAAYFCASSPWGLAGSLAKNIQYFGAGTRLSVL.

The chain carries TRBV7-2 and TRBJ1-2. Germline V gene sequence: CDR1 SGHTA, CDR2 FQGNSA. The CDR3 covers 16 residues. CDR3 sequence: CASSFEAVGQSYGYTF.

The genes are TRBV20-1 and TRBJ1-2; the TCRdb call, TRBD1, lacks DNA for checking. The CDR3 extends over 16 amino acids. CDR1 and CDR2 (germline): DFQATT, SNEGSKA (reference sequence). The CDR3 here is CSASDYDRQSVRGYTF.

The chain's CDR3 is CASSFAGAPNEQFF. The chain combines TRBV5-1 with TRBJ2-1. The CDR3 extends over 14 amino acids. Germline V gene sequence: CDR1 SGHRS, CDR2 YFSETQ.

The CDR3 here is CSVADRGLTEAFF. The genes are TRBV29-1 and TRBJ1-1; the D gene TCRdb calls, TRBD1, cannot be checked with no DNA. This CDR3 region has 13 residues. Germline loops: CDR1 SQVTM, CDR2 ANQGSEA.

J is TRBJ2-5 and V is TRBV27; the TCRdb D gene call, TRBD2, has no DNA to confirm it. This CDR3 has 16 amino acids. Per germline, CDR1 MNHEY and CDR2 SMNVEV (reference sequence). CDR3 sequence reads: CASSPYRLAGQETQYF.

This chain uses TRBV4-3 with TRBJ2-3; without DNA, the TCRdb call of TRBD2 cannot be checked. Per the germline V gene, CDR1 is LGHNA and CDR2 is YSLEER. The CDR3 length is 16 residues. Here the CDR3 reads CASSQGLAGVVDTQYF.

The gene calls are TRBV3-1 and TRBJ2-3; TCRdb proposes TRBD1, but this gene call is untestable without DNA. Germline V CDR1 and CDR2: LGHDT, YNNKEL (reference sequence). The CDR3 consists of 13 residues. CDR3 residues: CASSQRGPDTQYF.

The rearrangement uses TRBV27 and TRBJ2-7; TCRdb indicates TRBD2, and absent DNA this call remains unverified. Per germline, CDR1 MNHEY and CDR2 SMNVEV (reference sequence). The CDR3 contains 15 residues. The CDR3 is CASSLTTSGRDEQYF.

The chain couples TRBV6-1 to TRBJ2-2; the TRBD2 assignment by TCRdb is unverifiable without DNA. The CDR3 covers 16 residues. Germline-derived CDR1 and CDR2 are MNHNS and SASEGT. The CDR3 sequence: CASTPGGLEVGGELFF.

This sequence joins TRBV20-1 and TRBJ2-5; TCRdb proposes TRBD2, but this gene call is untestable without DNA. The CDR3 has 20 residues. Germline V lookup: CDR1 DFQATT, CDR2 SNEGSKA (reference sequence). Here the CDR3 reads CSATTLAWSGGPQGRETQYF.

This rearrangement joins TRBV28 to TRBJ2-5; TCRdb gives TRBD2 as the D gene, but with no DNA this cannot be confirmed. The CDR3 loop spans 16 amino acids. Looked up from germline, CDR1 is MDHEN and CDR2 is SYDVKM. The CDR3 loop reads CASSFPSGRVEETQYF. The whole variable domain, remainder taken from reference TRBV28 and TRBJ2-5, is DVKVTQSSRYLVKRTGEKVFLECVQDMDHENMFWYRQDPGLGLRLIYFSYDVKMKEKGDIPEGYSVSREKKERFSLILESASTNQTSMYLCASSFPSGRVEETQYFGPGTRLLVL.

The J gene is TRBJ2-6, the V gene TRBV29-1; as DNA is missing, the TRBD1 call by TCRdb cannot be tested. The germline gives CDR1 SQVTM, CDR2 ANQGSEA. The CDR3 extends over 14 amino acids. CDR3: CSVIQGDGANVLTF. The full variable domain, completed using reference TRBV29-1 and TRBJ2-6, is SAVISQKPSRDICQRGTSLTIQCQVDSQVTMMFWYRQQPGQSLTLIATANQGSEATYESGFVIDKFPISRPNLTFSTLTVSNMSPEDSSIYLCSVIQGDGANVLTFGAGSRLTVL.

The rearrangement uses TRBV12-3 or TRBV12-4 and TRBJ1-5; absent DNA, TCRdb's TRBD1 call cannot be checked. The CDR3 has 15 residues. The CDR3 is CASSSDTLIYQPQHF.

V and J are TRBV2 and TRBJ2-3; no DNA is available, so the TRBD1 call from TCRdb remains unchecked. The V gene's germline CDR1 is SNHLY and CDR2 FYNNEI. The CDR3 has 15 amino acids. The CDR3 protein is CATPSRERGTDTQYF.

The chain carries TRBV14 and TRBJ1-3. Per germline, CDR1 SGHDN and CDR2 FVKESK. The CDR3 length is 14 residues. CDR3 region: CASSAQSSGNTIYF. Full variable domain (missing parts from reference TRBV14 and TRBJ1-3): EAGVTQFPSHSVIEKGQTVTLRCDPISGHDNLYWYRRVMGKEIKFLLHFVKESKQDESGMPNNRFLAERTGGTYSTLKVQPAELEDSGVYFCASSAQSSGNTIYFGEGSWLTVV.

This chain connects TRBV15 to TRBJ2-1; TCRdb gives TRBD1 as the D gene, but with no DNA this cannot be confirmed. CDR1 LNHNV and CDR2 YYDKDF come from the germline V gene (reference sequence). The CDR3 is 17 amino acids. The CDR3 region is CATSRSDRGRAYNEQFF. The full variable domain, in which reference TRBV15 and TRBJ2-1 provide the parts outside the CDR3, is DAMVIQNPRYQVTQFGKPVTLSCSQTLNHNVMYWYQQKSSQAPKLLFHYYDKDFNNEADTPDNFQSRRPNTSFCFLDIRSPGLGDTAMYLCATSRSDRGRAYNEQFFGPGTRLTVL.

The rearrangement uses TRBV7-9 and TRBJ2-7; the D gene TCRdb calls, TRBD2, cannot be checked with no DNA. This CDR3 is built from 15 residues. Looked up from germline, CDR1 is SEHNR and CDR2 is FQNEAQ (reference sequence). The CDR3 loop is CASSLSGLADIEQYF.